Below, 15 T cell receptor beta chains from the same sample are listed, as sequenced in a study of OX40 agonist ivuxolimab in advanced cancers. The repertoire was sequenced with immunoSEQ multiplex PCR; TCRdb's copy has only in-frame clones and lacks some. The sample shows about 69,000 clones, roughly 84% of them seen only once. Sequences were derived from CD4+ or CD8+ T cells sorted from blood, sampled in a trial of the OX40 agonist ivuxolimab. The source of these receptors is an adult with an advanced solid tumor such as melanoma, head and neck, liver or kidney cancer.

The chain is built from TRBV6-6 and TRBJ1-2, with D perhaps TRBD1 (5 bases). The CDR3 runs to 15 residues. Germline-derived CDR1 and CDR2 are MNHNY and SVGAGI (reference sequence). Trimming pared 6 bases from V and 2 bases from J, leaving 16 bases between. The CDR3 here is CASSSQGAGNYGYTF. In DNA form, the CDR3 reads TGTGCCAGCAGCTCCCAGGGTGCGGGGAACTATGGCTACACCTTC.

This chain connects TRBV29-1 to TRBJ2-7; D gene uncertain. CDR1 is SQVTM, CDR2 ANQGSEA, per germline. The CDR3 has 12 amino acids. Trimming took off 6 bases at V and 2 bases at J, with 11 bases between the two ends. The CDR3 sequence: CSVTGQTYEQYF. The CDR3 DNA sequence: TGCAGCGTGACCGGGCAGACCTACGAGCAGTACTTC.

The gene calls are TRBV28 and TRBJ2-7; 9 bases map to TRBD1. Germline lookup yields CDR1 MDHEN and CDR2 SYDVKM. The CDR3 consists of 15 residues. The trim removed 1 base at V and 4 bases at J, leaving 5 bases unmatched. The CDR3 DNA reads TGTGCCAGCAGTTTATTGGGACAGGGAGGATACGAGCAGTACTTC. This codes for CASSLLGQGGYEQYF.

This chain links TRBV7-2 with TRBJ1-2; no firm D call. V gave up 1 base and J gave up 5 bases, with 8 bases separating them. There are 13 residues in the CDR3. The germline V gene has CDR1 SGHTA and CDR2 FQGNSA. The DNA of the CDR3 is TGTGCCAGCAGCTTAGGGGGTCCGTATGGCTACACCTTC. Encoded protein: CASSLGGPYGYTF.

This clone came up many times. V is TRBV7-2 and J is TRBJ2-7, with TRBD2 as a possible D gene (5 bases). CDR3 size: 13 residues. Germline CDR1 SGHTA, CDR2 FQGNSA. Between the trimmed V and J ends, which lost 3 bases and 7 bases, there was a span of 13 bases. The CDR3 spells CASSLDWNGEQYF. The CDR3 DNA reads TGTGCCAGCAGCTTGGACTGGAACGGGGAGCAGTACTTC.

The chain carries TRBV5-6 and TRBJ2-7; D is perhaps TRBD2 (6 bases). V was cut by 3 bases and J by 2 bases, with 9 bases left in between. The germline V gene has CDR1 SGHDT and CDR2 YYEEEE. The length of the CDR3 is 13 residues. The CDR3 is CASSWGRTYEQYF. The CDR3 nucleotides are TGTGCCAGCAGCTGGGGGAGGACCTACGAGCAGTACTTC.

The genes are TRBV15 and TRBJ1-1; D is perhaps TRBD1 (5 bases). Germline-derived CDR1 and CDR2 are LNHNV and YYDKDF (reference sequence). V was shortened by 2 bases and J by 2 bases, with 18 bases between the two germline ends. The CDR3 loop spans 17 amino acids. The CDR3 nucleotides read TGTGCCACCAGCAGACCGAGGCAGGGTAAAGGAAACACTGAAGCTTTCTTT. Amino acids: CATSRPRQGKGNTEAFF.

The CDR3 reads CASSEVTGGETEAFF. CDR3 bases: TGTGCCAGCAGCGAGGTGACAGGGGGCGAAACTGAAGCTTTCTTT. The chain carries TRBV9 and TRBJ1-1; 10 nucleotides agree with TRBD1. This CDR3 has 15 residues. CDR1 and CDR2 from the germline V gene are SGDLS and YYNGEE. The junction had 7 bases not matched to a gene; V was cut back by 3 bases and J by 5 bases.

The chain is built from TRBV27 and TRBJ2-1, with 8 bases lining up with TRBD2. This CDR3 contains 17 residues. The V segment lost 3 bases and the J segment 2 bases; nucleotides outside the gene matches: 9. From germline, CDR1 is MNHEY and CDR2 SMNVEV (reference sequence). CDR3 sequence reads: CASSFRAAGRAYNEQFF. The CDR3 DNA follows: TGTGCCAGCAGTTTCAGGGCCGCCGGGAGGGCCTACAATGAGCAGTTCTTC.

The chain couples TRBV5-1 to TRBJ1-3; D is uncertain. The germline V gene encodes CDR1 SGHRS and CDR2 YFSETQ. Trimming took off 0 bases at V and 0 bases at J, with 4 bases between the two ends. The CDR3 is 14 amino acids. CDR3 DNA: TGCGCCAGCAGCTTGGCCACCTCTGGAAACACCATATATTTT. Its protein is CASSLATSGNTIYF.

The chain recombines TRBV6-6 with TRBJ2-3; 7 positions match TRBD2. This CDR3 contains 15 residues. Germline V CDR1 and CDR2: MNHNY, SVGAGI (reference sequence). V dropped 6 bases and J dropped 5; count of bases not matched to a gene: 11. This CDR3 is CASRGRAGEIDTQYF. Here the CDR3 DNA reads TGTGCCAGCAGAGGGAGGGCGGGAGAGATAGATACGCAGTATTTT.

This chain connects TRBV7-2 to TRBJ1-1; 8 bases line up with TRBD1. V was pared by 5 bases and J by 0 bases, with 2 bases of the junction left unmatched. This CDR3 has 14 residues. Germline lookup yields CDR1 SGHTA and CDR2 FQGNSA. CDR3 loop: CASSLQGVNTEAFF. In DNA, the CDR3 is TGTGCCAGCAGCCTACAGGGGGTGAACACTGAAGCTTTCTTT.

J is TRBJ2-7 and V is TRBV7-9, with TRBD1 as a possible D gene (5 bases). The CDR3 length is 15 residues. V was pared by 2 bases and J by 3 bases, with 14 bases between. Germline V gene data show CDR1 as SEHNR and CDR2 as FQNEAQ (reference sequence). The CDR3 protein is CASSLTQGPSYEQYF. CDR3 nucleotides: TGTGCCAGCAGCTTAACCCAGGGCCCCAGCTACGAGCAGTACTTC. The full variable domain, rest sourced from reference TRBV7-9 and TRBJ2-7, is DTGVSQNPRHKITKRGQNVTFRCDPISEHNRLYWYRQTLGQGPEFLTYFQNEAQLEKSRLLSDRFSAERPKGSFSTLEIQRTEQGDSAMYLCASSLTQGPSYEQYFGPGTRLTVT.

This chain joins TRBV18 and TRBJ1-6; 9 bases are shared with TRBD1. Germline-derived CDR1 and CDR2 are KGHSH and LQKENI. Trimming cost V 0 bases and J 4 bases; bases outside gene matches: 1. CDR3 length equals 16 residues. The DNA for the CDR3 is TGTGCCAGCTCACCACCGGGACAGGGATATAATTCACCCCTCCACTTT. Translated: CASSPPGQGYNSPLHF.

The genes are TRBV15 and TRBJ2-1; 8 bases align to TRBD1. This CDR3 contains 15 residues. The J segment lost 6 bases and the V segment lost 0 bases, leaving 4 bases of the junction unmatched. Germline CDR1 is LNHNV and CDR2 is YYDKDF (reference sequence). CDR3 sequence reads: CATSRDLTGGNEQFF. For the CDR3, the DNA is TGTGCCACCAGCAGAGATCTAACAGGGGGCAATGAGCAGTTCTTC.